The rows below give T cell receptor beta chains drawn from one sample of a study of blood T cell repertoires in COVID-19. Some clones are missing from TCRdb's copy, which holds only in-frame ones; the method was immunoSEQ multiplex PCR. The sample includes under 200,000 clones, about 88% of them seen just once. Input material: peripheral blood. These receptors were obtained from a woman of 80 years or more in a cohort sampled during active or convalescent COVID-19. Both conserved end residues are part of each CDR3. The D gene is left open where the match is weak. Clone size is shown for a subset of rows, as once, few, many or a class of expanded clone.

V	J	D	size	length	DNA	CDR3
TRBV15	TRBJ1-1	TRBD1	few	16	TGTGCCACCAGCAGCAATTATGGACAGGGGAACACTGAAGCTTTCTTT	CATSSNYGQGNTEAFF
TRBV11-2	TRBJ1-1	TRBD1	-	16	TGTGCCAGCAGCTTTTCGTCCTATACAGGGGACACTGAAGCTTTCTTT	CASSFSSYTGDTEAFF
TRBV5-3	TRBJ1-5	-	-	14	TGTGCCAGAAGCTTCGCCCAGGGGAATCAGCCCCAGCATTTT	CARSFAQGNQPQHF
TRBV5-1	TRBJ1-4	TRBD1	-	14	TGCGCCAGCCATGTGGGCAGGGGGAGCGAAAAACTGTTTTTT	CASHVGRGSEKLFF
TRBV3-1/TRBV3-2	TRBJ1-4	-	-	13	TGTGCCAGCAGCCCCGGACAGACAGAAAAACTGTTTTTT	CASSPGQTEKLFF
TRBV2	TRBJ1-4	TRBD1	-	12	TGTGCCATGGGACAGGTGAATGAAAAACTGTTTTTT	CAMGQVNEKLFF
TRBV18	TRBJ2-7	TRBD1	-	14	TGTGCCAGCTCACCCGGACAGGGACCCAACGAGCAGTACTTC	CASSPGQGPNEQYF
TRBV5-4	TRBJ1-3	TRBD1	-	14	TGTGCCAGCCACCGGACAGGACTTGGAAACACCATATATTTT	CASHRTGLGNTIYF
TRBV6-5	TRBJ2-5	TRBD1	once	15	TGTGCCAGCAGTTACGTGGGACAGAACCAAGAGACCCAGTACTTC	CASSYVGQNQETQYF
TRBV6-5	TRBJ2-5	-	-	14	TGTGCCAGCAGTTACCCAGGAGGGGAGGAGACCCAGTACTTC	CASSYPGGEETQYF
TRBV6-2/TRBV6-3	TRBJ1-6	TRBD1	-	19	TGTGCCAGCAGCTTCGGACAGGGTGTTTGGGGGTCCTATAATTCACCCCTCCACTTT	CASSFGQGVWGSYNSPLHF
TRBV2	TRBJ1-5	-	once	14	TGTGCCAGCACAATGGTACAGGGTAATCAGCCCCAGCATTTT	CASTMVQGNQPQHF
TRBV7-2	TRBJ1-4	TRBD1	-	14	TGTGCCAGCAGTCCACAGGGGGCGGGGGAAAAACTGTTTTTT	CASSPQGAGEKLFF
TRBV24-1	TRBJ1-5	-	-	14	TGTGCCACCAGTGATACCAAGGGGTTGAAGCCCCAGCATTTT	CATSDTKGLKPQHF
TRBV27	TRBJ1-5	-	-	13	TGTGCCAGCAGTTTATCGAGGAATCAGCCCCAGCATTTT	CASSLSRNQPQHF
TRBV28	TRBJ1-4	TRBD1	-	16	TGTGCCAGCAGTAAACTAAGGACAGGATTTAATGAAAAACTGTTTTTT	CASSKLRTGFNEKLFF
TRBV24-1	TRBJ1-1	-	-	14	TGTGCCACCCGCGATAATGCCCGGGGCACTGAAGCTTTCTTT	CATRDNARGTEAFF
TRBV19	TRBJ2-3	TRBD2	-	16	TGTGCCAGTACCCCTCTAGCGGGGGCCCTCACAGATACGCAGTATTTT	CASTPLAGALTDTQYF
TRBV19	TRBJ1-2	TRBD1	-	15	TGTGCCAGTAGTACTGGACAGGGGAAGAGGTATGGCTACACCTTC	CASSTGQGKRYGYTF
TRBV9	TRBJ2-1	TRBD2	-	15	TGTGCCAGCAGCGTACTTAGCGGGGGGCTAACCGAGCAGTTCTTC	CASSVLSGGLTEQFF
TRBV30	TRBJ1-2	-	-	12	TGTGCCTGGAGTGTACTCTCTGGTGGCTACACCTTC	CAWSVLSGGYTF
TRBV7-9	TRBJ2-1	-	-	15	TGTGCCAGCAGCCCCCGAGGGGGGCGGGAGAATGAGCAGTTCTTC	CASSPRGGRENEQFF
TRBV11-2	TRBJ2-2	-	few	14	TGTGCCAGCAGCGCGGACAGGAACACCGGGGAGCTGTTTTTT	CASSADRNTGELFF
TRBV7-2	TRBJ1-5	-	-	15	TGTGCCAGCAGCCGGACAACCAGTGGGGTACAGCCCCAGCATTTT	CASSRTTSGVQPQHF
TRBV5-1	TRBJ2-3	TRBD1	-	15	TGCGCCAGCAGCCCCCAGGGGGTCACGTCAGATACGCAGTATTTT	CASSPQGVTSDTQYF
TRBV5-5	TRBJ1-2	-	-	17	TGTGCCAGCAGCCCGGTCGAAAGGTGGGGGCTCCAGATTGGCTACACCTTC	CASSPVERWGLQIGYTF
TRBV5-4	TRBJ1-6	-	-	15	TGTGCCAGCAGCTCCAAGGACAGTTACAGTTCACCCCTCCACTTT	CASSSKDSYSSPLHF
TRBV20-1	TRBJ2-1	TRBD2	-	14	TGCAGTGCTAGTCCCTCTTCGCTAGCGGACGAGCAGTTCTTC	CSASPSSLADEQFF
TRBV7-2	TRBJ1-2	TRBD1	-	17	TGTGCCAGCAGCTCGGGACCGGGACAGACCGCTAACTATGGCTACACCTTC	CASSSGPGQTANYGYTF
TRBV2	TRBJ2-2	TRBD2	few	16	TGTGCCAGCAGTGGGGTAGCGGGGGCGAACACCGGGGAGCTGTTTTTT	CASSGVAGANTGELFF
TRBV6-5	TRBJ1-5	-	-	13	TGTGCCAGCATTAGAGACTACAATCAGCCCCAGCATTTT	CASIRDYNQPQHF